The entry below gives a single T cell receptor (beta chain) sequence along with its context. Its antigen is still unknown. Among the patients, aged 18 to 65, hyperthyroidism was newly diagnosed and had lasted under 2 months. The diagnostic basis comprised clinical symptoms, serum thyroxine and TRAb, thyroid ultrasound and orbital computed tomography. Looked up from germline, CDR1 is MNHEY and CDR2 is SVGEGT. Germline trimming cut 7 bases from V and 5 bases from J; bases unmatched to any gene: 12. CDR3 length: 15 residues. The entry originates in a study of T cells in Graves' hyperthyroidism and ophthalmopathy. Study-wide results and caveats: Most thyroid-expanded clonotypes above 0.001 were also found in blood.

Amplified regions were TCR beta CDR3 sequences from RNA transcripts. First-round RT-PCR of the TCR CDR3 relied on the HTBI primer set. TCRdb passed the multiplex PCR reads through MiXCR, listing each CDR3 protein once. Of about 620,000 distinct CDR3 sequences in the sample, 15% to 20% were seen once. This clonotype was obtained from a woman in her twenties or thirties with Graves' hyperthyroidism. Sequences were obtained from blood. The chain has TRBV6-2 or TRBV6-3 and TRBJ2-3; 7 bases align to TRBD1. The CDR3 DNA is TGTGCCAGCAAACCGGGACAGCAGGCTCAAGATACGCAGTATTTT. Translation gives CASKPGQQAQDTQYF.